In its sample, the clone carrying this TCR beta chain was seen a few times. Its antigen is currently unknown. The data stem from a study of vaccination and CD4 T cells after COVID-19. The Oncomine TCR Beta short-read assay sequenced DNA from cultured CD4+ T cells. TCRdb called the PCR reads again in MiXCR, with one record for every CDR3 protein. The sample comprises roughly 6,400 distinct CDR3 sequences, around a quarter of which are singletons, and 32% rests with the top ten. CDR1 and CDR2 from the germline V gene are MDHEN and SYDVKM. This CDR3 region has 17 residues. The ends lost 5 bases at V and 1 base at J; junction bases unmatched: 10. The treatment is: roughly 11-day PBMC culture with coronavirus spike peptide pools or control peptides (ViraFEST assay). Collection of the unexposed donor's CD4+ T cells took place before the COVID-19 pandemic (2011-2018).

This TCR was sampled from a human donor in good health. The V and J genes are TRBV28 and TRBJ2-2; TRBD1 aligns across 7 bases. The sequenced sample was CD4+ T cells from blood, cultured in vitro. The CDR3 loop is CASSTRPWTGNTGELFF. The CDR3 DNA reads TGTGCCAGCAGTACACGACCTTGGACAGGGAACACCGGGGAGCTGTTTTTT. Variable domain in full (rest from reference TRBV28 and TRBJ2-2): DVKVTQSSRYLVKRTGEKVFLECVQDMDHENMFWYRQDPGLGLRLIYFSYDVKMKEKGDIPEGYSVSREKKERFSLILESASTNQTSMYLCASSTRPWTGNTGELFFGEGSRLTVL.